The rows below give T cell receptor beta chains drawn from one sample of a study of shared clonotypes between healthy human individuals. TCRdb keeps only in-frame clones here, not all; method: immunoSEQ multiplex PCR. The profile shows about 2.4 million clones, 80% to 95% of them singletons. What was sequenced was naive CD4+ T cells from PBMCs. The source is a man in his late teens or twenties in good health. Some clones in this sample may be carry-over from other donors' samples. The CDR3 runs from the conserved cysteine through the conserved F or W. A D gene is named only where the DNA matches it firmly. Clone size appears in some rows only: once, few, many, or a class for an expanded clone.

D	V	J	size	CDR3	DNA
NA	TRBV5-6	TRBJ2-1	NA	CASSSRGGSYNEQFF	TGTGCCAGCAGCTCCCGGGGTGGGTCCTACAATGAGCAGTTCTTC
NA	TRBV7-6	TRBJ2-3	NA	CASSRGGTDTQYF	TGTGCCAGCAGCAGGGGGGGCACAGATACGCAGTATTTT
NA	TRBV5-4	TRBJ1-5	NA	CASSLGNQPQHF	TGTGCCAGCAGCTTAGGGAATCAGCCCCAGCATTTT
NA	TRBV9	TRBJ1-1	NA	CASSVGGSPYMNTEAFF	TGTGCCAGCAGCGTAGGTGGCAGTCCTTACATGAACACTGAAGCTTTCTTT
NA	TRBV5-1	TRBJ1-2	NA	CASSLGLEDGYTF	TGCGCCAGCAGCTTGGGACTGGAAGATGGCTACACCTTC
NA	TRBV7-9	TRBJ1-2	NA	CASTPSSGVRGYTF	TGTGCCAGCACACCTTCTTCGGGAGTAAGGGGCTACACCTTC
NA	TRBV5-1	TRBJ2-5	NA	CASSPGSPRETQYF	TGCGCCAGCAGTCCCGGGTCTCCGCGAGAGACCCAGTACTTC
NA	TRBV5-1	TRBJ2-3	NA	CASSRSVAPGGTDTQYF	TGCGCCAGCAGCAGATCAGTGGCGCCGGGGGGCACAGATACGCAGTATTTT
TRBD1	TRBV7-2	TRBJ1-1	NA	CASSTRTGGANTEAFF	TGTGCCAGCAGCACCCGGACAGGGGGCGCGAACACTGAAGCTTTCTTT
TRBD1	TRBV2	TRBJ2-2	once	CASIDRAYSNTGELFF	TGTGCCAGCATAGACAGGGCGTATTCGAACACCGGGGAGCTGTTTTTT
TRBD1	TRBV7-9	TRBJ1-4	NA	CASARGLEKLFF	TGTGCCAGCGCAAGGGGGCTTGAAAAACTGTTTTTT
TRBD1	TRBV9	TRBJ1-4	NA	CASSARQGRGEKLFF	TGTGCCAGCAGCGCCAGACAGGGGAGGGGTGAAAAACTGTTTTTT
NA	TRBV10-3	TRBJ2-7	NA	CAIRDAGANSYEQYF	TGTGCCATCAGGGACGCAGGGGCCAACTCCTACGAGCAGTACTTC
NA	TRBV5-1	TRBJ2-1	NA	CASSPARYNEQFF	TGCGCCAGCAGCCCGGCCCGGTACAATGAGCAGTTCTTC
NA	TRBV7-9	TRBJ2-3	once	CASSRAGTDTQYF	TGTGCCAGCAGCCGGGCCGGCACAGATACGCAGTATTTT
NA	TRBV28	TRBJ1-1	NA	CASSLVGGEAFF	TGTGCCAGCAGTTTGGTCGGTGGTGAAGCTTTCTTT
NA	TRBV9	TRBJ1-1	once	CASSVESTGEAFF	TGTGCCAGCAGCGTAGAAAGCACAGGTGAAGCTTTCTTT
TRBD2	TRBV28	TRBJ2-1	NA	CASSLAAGQNEQFF	TGTGCCAGCAGTTTAGCAGCGGGGCAGAATGAGCAGTTCTTC
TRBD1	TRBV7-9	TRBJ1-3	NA	CASSTGGVPGNTIYF	TGTGCCAGCAGCACAGGGGGGGTACCTGGAAACACCATATATTTT
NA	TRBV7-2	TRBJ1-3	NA	CASSLAGAPGNTIYF	TGTGCCAGCAGCTTAGCCGGGGCCCCTGGAAACACCATATATTTT
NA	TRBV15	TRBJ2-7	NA	CATSRGIQGSASYEQYF	TGTGCCACCAGCAGAGGGATCCAGGGCTCTGCCTCCTACGAGCAGTACTTC
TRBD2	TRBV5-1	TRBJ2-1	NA	CASSVLAGVSYNEQFF	TGCGCCAGCAGCGTGTTAGCGGGAGTCTCCTACAATGAGCAGTTCTTC
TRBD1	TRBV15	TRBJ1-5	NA	CATSRSPGQGRKGNQPQHF	TGTGCCACCAGCAGATCGCCGGGACAGGGGCGAAAAGGCAATCAGCCCCAGCATTTT
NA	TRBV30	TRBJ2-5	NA	CASDQETQYF	TGTGCCTCAGACCAAGAGACCCAGTACTTC
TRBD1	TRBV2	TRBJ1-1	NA	CASSPTGAYLGTEAFF	TGTGCCAGCAGCCCGACAGGGGCCTACCTTGGCACTGAAGCTTTCTTT
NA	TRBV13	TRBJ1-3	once	CASSAEMLGQGAAGNTIYF	TGTGCCAGCAGCGCCGAGATGCTGGGACAAGGGGCTGCTGGAAACACCATATATTTT
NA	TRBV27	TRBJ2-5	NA	CASSLKRVAETQYF	TGTGCCAGCAGTTTAAAGCGGGTCGCAGAGACCCAGTACTTC
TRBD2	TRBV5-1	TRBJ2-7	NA	CASSLGIKAGENYEQYF	TGCGCCAGCAGCTTGGGTATCAAAGCGGGAGAAAACTACGAGCAGTACTTC
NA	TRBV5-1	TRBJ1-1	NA	CASSLDRSNTEAFF	TGCGCCAGCAGCTTGGATCGCAGCAACACTGAAGCTTTCTTT
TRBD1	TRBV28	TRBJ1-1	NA	CASSLWGTGGDTEAFF	TGTGCCAGCAGTTTATGGGGGACAGGGGGTGACACTGAAGCTTTCTTT
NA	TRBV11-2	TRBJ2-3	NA	CASSFGGRTDTQYF	TGTGCCAGCAGCTTTGGTGGCCGCACAGATACGCAGTATTTT
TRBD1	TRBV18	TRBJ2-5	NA	CASSRGQGDGEETQYF	TGTGCCAGCTCCCGCGGACAGGGGGATGGCGAAGAGACCCAGTACTTC
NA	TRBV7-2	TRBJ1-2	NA	CASSSTRSQSYGYTF	TGTGCCAGCAGCTCTACTAGGTCGCAGAGCTATGGCTACACCTTC